This TCR beta chain was profiled in a study of T cell repertoires in ileal Crohn's disease. Libraries were prepared by immunoSEQ multiplex PCR; TCRdb keeps only in-frame clonotypes and omits some of them. The profile covers 4,500 to 7,000 clones, with under 75% appearing a single time and approximately 31% taken by the ten largest. Looked up from germline, CDR1 is KGHSH and CDR2 is LQKENI. This CDR3 has 15 residues. Trimming cost V 2 bases and J 3 bases; bases outside gene matches: 6. Study outcomes and limitations: Clonality above 26.8% at surgery always came with endoscopic recurrence.

Stated time point: neoterminal ileum biopsy at postoperative endoscopy, about 6 months after surgery. Patients were adults with ileal or ileocolonic Crohn's disease needing resection. A word on this clone: Antigen: not known.

This TCR was sampled from an adult with Crohn's disease. The specimen was ileal tissue. The chain has TRBV18 and TRBJ2-7; 8 bases align to TRBD1. DNA for the CDR3: TGTGCCAGCTCACCAACGCAGGGGGCAGGCTACGAGCAGTACTTC. Its protein is CASSPTQGAGYEQYF.